This is a list of T cell receptor beta chains from one sample in a study of follicular helper T cells after annual influenza vaccination. TCRdb keeps only in-frame clones here, not all; method: immunoSEQ multiplex PCR. The repertoire includes roughly 14,000 clones, around 82% of them detected once, and around 0.45% sits in the top ten. The sequences come from CXCR5- memory CD4+ T cells sorted from blood, collected on the day of influenza vaccination. The receptor source for this set is an adult who received the influenza vaccine. Each CDR3 is given without its conserved first and last residue.

V	J	CDR3
TRBV2	TRBJ1-2	ASSGQGGGYT
TRBV4-3	TRBJ2-7	ASSQENSAAYEQY
TRBV6-5	TRBJ1-1	ASSPGVWGTEAF
TRBV5-1	TRBJ2-7	ASSLGVSAEQY
TRBV5-4	TRBJ2-7	ASSLGGVEQY
TRBV5-4	TRBJ2-1	ASSPRQGIPEQF
TRBV2	TRBJ1-2	ASRMGVNYGYT
TRBV5-1	TRBJ2-5	ASSSNQETQY
TRBV7-9	TRBJ2-1	ASSLGLLGLAGANEQF
TRBV7-8	TRBJ2-7	ASSPTSYEQY
TRBV18	TRBJ1-1	ASSPPQGADTEAF
TRBV11-3	TRBJ1-6	ASSYSGPPLH
TRBV27	TRBJ2-7	ASSLAGVSGEQY
TRBV5-6	TRBJ1-3	ASSLGLALSGNTIY
TRBV11-1	TRBJ2-3	ASSLQGGGTDTQY
TRBV5-8	TRBJ1-1	ASSHIGTKAF
TRBV6-5	TRBJ2-7	ASSPGPSYEQY
TRBV6-5	TRBJ1-6	ASSYQGPVGGSPLH
TRBV19	TRBJ2-7	ATEGGKGSYEQY
TRBV5-5	TRBJ1-1	ASSFLRTTEAF
TRBV9	TRBJ1-4	ASSGRGQTTNEKLF
TRBV7-3	TRBJ1-1	ASSRGTGGLTEAF
TRBV7-9	TRBJ2-1	ASSLTAYNEQF
TRBV19	TRBJ1-1	ASSIILQAEMNTEAF
TRBV19	TRBJ2-5	ASRLAGETQY
TRBV18	TRBJ1-3	ASSPSTTSGNTIY
TRBV27	TRBJ1-5	ASSLGAGQPQH
TRBV7-8	TRBJ1-6	ASRERTGLNSPLH
TRBV5-1	TRBJ1-2	ASSRQQGPNYGYT
TRBV6-5	TRBJ2-7	ASSRTGLRAYEQY
TRBV5-1	TRBJ1-1	ASVAGVGSTEAF
TRBV15	TRBJ2-6	ATKSDRNSGANVLT
TRBV29-1	TRBJ2-3	SVEGLTDTQY
TRBV15	TRBJ1-2	ATSRTRQAGGYGYT
TRBV5-4	TRBJ1-2	ASSIQGTPYGYT
TRBV18	TRBJ2-6	ASSPGLNSGANVLT
TRBV7-9	TRBJ1-1	ASSSWGGAEAF
TRBV4-3	TRBJ1-1	ASSLGLRANTEAF
TRBV15	TRBJ1-6	ATSPGQGLPTPLH
TRBV5-1	TRBJ1-1	ASSSGQDILNTEAF
TRBV5-6	TRBJ2-2	ASSLGWATGELF
TRBV19	TRBJ2-5	ASSEGDRLQETQY
TRBV5-4	TRBJ2-7	ASSLGAYSYEQY
TRBV10-3	TRBJ1-1	AISESFQGGAF
TRBV27	TRBJ1-6	ASSLSGTGQGSPLH
TRBV4-2	TRBJ2-2	ASSQDLAGDTGELF
TRBV5-8	TRBJ2-1	ASSLSRGKEQF
TRBV6-1	TRBJ2-3	ASSELAASGTDTQY
TRBV11-3	TRBJ2-5	ASSLHLGLQETQY
TRBV5-1	TRBJ1-1	ASSSGRGPEAF
TRBV12-5	TRBJ2-1	ASGLVPGLVPF
TRBV5-4	TRBJ2-7	ASSAQETGARREQY
TRBV2	TRBJ2-7	ASSPQGDEQY
TRBV6-4	TRBJ2-3	ASSRGSTTDTQY
TRBV11-3	TRBJ2-7	ASSPGQGKTYEQY